This note documents a single TCR beta chain sequence. Germline V CDR1 and CDR2: MNHNY, SVGAGI (reference sequence). This CDR3 region has 12 residues. Trimming shortened V by 0 bases and J by 9 bases, and 6 bases separated the two germline ends. The data were taken from a study of T cell changes during pregnancy in multiple sclerosis. TCRdb keeps only in-frame clones here, not all; method: immunoSEQ multiplex PCR. Of 55,000 to 70,000 clones in the sample, approximately 91% were seen once. Sequenced here: peripheral blood, sampled after pregnancy. This clonotype originated in a female donor with multiple sclerosis, enrolled in a pregnancy study. The chain links TRBV6-6 to TRBJ2-1; possible D gene TRBD2, 6 bases. CDR3: CASSYSEGEQFF. Written as DNA, the CDR3 is TGTGCCAGCAGTTACTCGGAGGGTGAGCAGTTCTTC.